This entry lists 3 T cell receptor beta chains sequenced from one sample in a study of beta chain features in type 1 diabetes. Isolated RNA was reverse transcribed in full, so expressed TCRB transcripts were sequenced. Method: immunoSEQ multiplex PCR; TCRdb's copy keeps in-frame clones and lacks some. The data show roughly 240,000 clones, with over 65% seen just once and 0.053% held by the top ten. Sequenced material: naive CD4+ T cells from blood. These receptors all stem from a man aged 25 to 45 in good health.

The V call is TRBV6-5, the J call TRBJ2-7; no reliable D call. The V gene lost 2 bases and the J gene lost 6 bases, with 8 bases spanning the gap. CDR3 length equals 12 residues. Germline lookup yields CDR1 MNHEY and CDR2 SVGAGI. CDR3 sequence: CASSYPSSEQYF. The CDR3, as DNA: TGTGCCAGCAGTTACCCCTCTTCCGAGCAGTACTTC.

The rearrangement links TRBV28 to TRBJ2-2; D is perhaps TRBD1 (5 bases). V was trimmed by 8 bases and J by 3 bases, leaving 13 bases between them. The CDR3 has 14 residues. CDR1 and CDR2 (germline): MDHEN, SYDVKM. The CDR3 region is CASLRVADTGELFF. In DNA, the CDR3 is TGTGCCAGCCTCAGGGTTGCGGACACCGGGGAGCTGTTTTTT.

With respect to this clone: Other DNA variants within this sample encode the same CDR3. The rearrangement links TRBV29-1 to TRBJ1-5; D call uncertain. The CDR3 is made up of 13 amino acids. Trimming took off 4 bases at V and 2 bases at J, with 9 bases between the two ends. Germline V gives CDR1 SQVTM, CDR2 ANQGSEA. The CDR3 DNA sequence: TGCAGCGTTGGTCCCGGGGGCAATCAGCCCCAGCATTTT. This translates into CSVGPGGNQPQHF.